Listed below are T cell receptor beta chains from one sample, sequenced in a study of sequential checkpoint blockade in melanoma. The protocol was immunoSEQ multiplex PCR, while the TCRdb copy is restricted to in-frame clones and leaves out a portion. The sample consists of approximately 3,500 clones, 20% to 25% of them appearing once. Sample: tumor tissue (inferred from file names), taken from a patient given nivolumab and ipilimumab in sequence. These receptors all come from a human donor with melanoma. The CDR3 runs from the conserved cysteine through the conserved F or W. A D gene is named only where the DNA matches it firmly. For some rows the clone size is stated as once, few or many, or as a class when expanded; others skip it.

j_call | v_call | d_call | clone_size | cdr3_nt | cdr3_aa
TRBJ2-7 | TRBV11-3 | TRBD2 | few | TGTGCCAGCAGCTTAGGAGCGGGAGGGCCCTACGAGCAGTACTTC | CASSLGAGGPYEQYF
TRBJ1-1 | TRBV29-1 | TRBD1 | NA | TGCAGCGTTGACCCGGGACAGGGTACCGAAGCTTTCTTT | CSVDPGQGTEAFF
TRBJ1-4 | TRBV6-8 | NA | NA | TGTGCCAGCACCAACCCTTCTGGGAGCGGGGAAAAACTGTTTTTT | CASTNPSGSGEKLFF
TRBJ2-3 | TRBV11-3 | TRBD1 | many | TGTGCCAGCAGCGTCGGGACAGGGGGAGGGACAGATACGCAGTATTTT | CASSVGTGGGTDTQYF
TRBJ2-3 | TRBV11-3 | TRBD2 | medium-sized | TGTGCCAGCAGCTCTCCTAGCGGACCCACAGATACGCAGTATTTT | CASSSPSGPTDTQYF
TRBJ1-1 | TRBV11-3 | TRBD1 | medium-sized | TGTGCCAGCAGCTTAAGGGGGCGGGATGGTACAGTCACTGAAGCTTTCTTT | CASSLRGRDGTVTEAFF
TRBJ2-3 | TRBV6-8 | TRBD1 | NA | TGTGCCAGCAGCGCCGAGACAGGGACAGATACGCAGTATTTT | CASSAETGTDTQYF
TRBJ2-3 | TRBV11-3 | NA | medium-sized | TGTGCCAGCAGCTTAGACCTCCGCGGGTCTTCAGATACGCAGTATTTT | CASSLDLRGSSDTQYF
TRBJ2-7 | TRBV11-3 | NA | many | TGTGCCAGCAGCCTTACGGGGGGCTTCGACGAGCAGTACTTC | CASSLTGGFDEQYF
TRBJ1-5 | TRBV6-8 | NA | NA | TGTGCCAGCAGCCGATTACAGGTGGGCAATCAGCCCCAGCATTTT | CASSRLQVGNQPQHF
TRBJ2-5 | TRBV9 | NA | medium-sized | TGTGCCAGCAGCGTAGTTGGAGGGGGCCGGGAGACCCAGTACTTC | CASSVVGGGRETQYF
TRBJ2-2 | TRBV18 | NA | NA | TGTGCCAGCTCACCGGGGAGCGTGCAGCGCACCGGGGAGCTGTTTTTT | CASSPGSVQRTGELFF
TRBJ2-5 | TRBV15 | NA | few | TGTGCCACCAGCAGAGCGGTTTCATCGCGAGAGACCCAGTACTTC | CATSRAVSSRETQYF
TRBJ2-7 | TRBV11-3 | NA | many | TGTGCCAGCAGCTTGGACAGTTCCACCTACGAGCAGTACTTC | CASSLDSSTYEQYF
TRBJ2-1 | TRBV28 | NA | few | TGTGCCTGTTGTATCGTCTGCTACAATGAGCAGTTCTTC | CACCIVCYNEQFF
TRBJ2-1 | TRBV6-8 | NA | few | TGTGCCAGCAGTTACTCGTTCGTGGACAGCTACAATGAGCAGTTCTTC | CASSYSFVDSYNEQFF
TRBJ2-1 | TRBV11-3 | TRBD1 | medium-sized | TGTGCCAGCAGCCCGGGGACCGGACAGGGGAATGAGCAGTTCTTC | CASSPGTGQGNEQFF
TRBJ2-3 | TRBV6-8 | TRBD2 | NA | TGTGCCAACGCGGGAGTAACCCCTGAAATCACAGATACGCAGTATTTT | CANAGVTPEITDTQYF
TRBJ2-4 | TRBV9 | NA | few | TGTGCCAGCAGCGTAGGCCCCGTGCTAAACATTCAGTACTTC | CASSVGPVLNIQYF
TRBJ1-1 | TRBV5-1 | NA | NA | TGCGCCAGCAGCTTGGGGGTGAGACCGGGGGCTGAAGCTTTCTTT | CASSLGVRPGAEAFF
TRBJ2-3 | TRBV16 | NA | NA | TGTGCCAGCAGCCATACCGACCCCGAGGCGCAGTATTTT | CASSHTDPEAQYF
TRBJ2-1 | TRBV6-8 | TRBD2 | few | TGTGCCATCAGAGGCCACTCCGGGACTAGCGGGAGGGCCAATGAGCAGTTCTTC | CAIRGHSGTSGRANEQFF
TRBJ2-7 | TRBV6-8 | NA | few | TGTGCCAGCAGTAGCAGGGCTCACGAGCAGTACTTC | CASSSRAHEQYF
TRBJ2-5 | TRBV11-3 | TRBD1 | medium-sized | TGTGCCAGCAGCATACAGGGGGCGCGAGAGACCCAGTACTTC | CASSIQGARETQYF
TRBJ2-3 | TRBV28 | NA | NA | TGTGCCAGCAGCTCGGCAGGGTTGGATACGCAGTATTTT | CASSSAGLDTQYF
TRBJ1-5 | TRBV12-5 | NA | few | TGTGCCAGCGATTTCAGGGGAAATCAGCCCCAGCATTTT | CASDFRGNQPQHF
TRBJ1-1 | TRBV30 | NA | NA | TGTGCCTGGGCAGGGAGGACTGAAGCTTTCTTT | CAWAGRTEAFF
TRBJ1-1 | TRBV19 | NA | NA | TGTGCCAGTAGTATCTGGGGGTCCGCTGAAGCTTTCTTT | CASSIWGSAEAFF
TRBJ1-1 | TRBV19 | NA | few | TGTGCCAGTAGTTCCTGGTTCAACACTGAAGCTTTCTTT | CASSSWFNTEAFF
TRBJ2-3 | TRBV19 | NA | few | TGTGCCAGTAGTATGACCGGACAGCGCACAGATACGCAGTATTTT | CASSMTGQRTDTQYF
TRBJ2-1 | TRBV29-1 | TRBD2 | NA | TGCAGCGATTGGCCTAGCGGGGATGGAAACACCTACAATGAGCAGTTCTTC | CSDWPSGDGNTYNEQFF
TRBJ1-3 | TRBV30 | TRBD1 | few | TGTGCCTGGGGACAGGGTTCCATCTCTGGAAACACCATATATTTT | CAWGQGSISGNTIYF
TRBJ1-6 | TRBV14 | NA | NA | TGTGCCAGCAGCGTTCGTTGGGGGATAAGTTCACCCCTCCACTTT | CASSVRWGISSPLHF
TRBJ2-2 | TRBV5-1 | TRBD2 | NA | TGCGCCAGCAGCCCCTTCTCTAGCGGCCTTTTGGCCGGGGAGCTGTTTTTT | CASSPFSSGLLAGELFF
TRBJ2-2 | TRBV19 | TRBD2 | NA | TGTGCCAGTAGTAATAGCGGGCCGGCGTCTCTTGGGGAGCTGTTTTTT | CASSNSGPASLGELFF
TRBJ1-4 | TRBV23-1 | NA | few | TGCGCCAGCAGTCAATCGCAGCAGTATAATGAAAAACTGTTTTTT | CASSQSQQYNEKLFF
TRBJ2-3 | TRBV11-3 | NA | NA | TGTGCCAGCAGCTTGCCGGGACTGGCAACAGATACGCAGTATTTT | CASSLPGLATDTQYF
TRBJ2-7 | TRBV11-3 | TRBD2 | many | TGTGCCAGCAGCGGGGAGGGACGGGGGACCTACGAGCAGTACTTC | CASSGEGRGTYEQYF
TRBJ2-7 | TRBV18 | NA | once | TGTGCCAGTCGGGACACCCCCTACGAGCAGTACTTC | CASRDTPYEQYF
TRBJ2-3 | TRBV11-3 | NA | few | TGTGCCAGCAGCCCCTCGGCAGGATCAGATACGCAGTATTTT | CASSPSAGSDTQYF
TRBJ2-5 | TRBV5-1 | TRBD2 | NA | TGCGCCAGCAGCTTGGCGAGTTACGGGGGGGAAGAGACCCAGTACTTC | CASSLASYGGEETQYF
TRBJ1-5 | TRBV6-8 | NA | few | TGTGCCAGCAGTTACTCCCTGCGGGGGCCCCAGCATTTT | CASSYSLRGPQHF
TRBJ2-7 | TRBV19 | NA | NA | TGTGCCAGTAGTATCCAGGGGCGGTACGAGCAGTACTTC | CASSIQGRYEQYF
TRBJ2-2 | TRBV11-3 | NA | medium-sized | TGTGCCAGCAGCTTAAAGTCAGGGAAGAGCACCGGGGAGCTGTTTTTT | CASSLKSGKSTGELFF
TRBJ2-4 | TRBV5-1 | NA | NA | TGCGCCAGCAGCTTGGCTCAGCGAAGAAACATTCAGTACTTC | CASSLAQRRNIQYF
TRBJ1-1 | TRBV6-8 | TRBD1 | medium-sized | TGTGCCAGCAGTTACTCCGGGACAGGGCGCACTGAAGCTTTCTTT | CASSYSGTGRTEAFF
TRBJ2-7 | TRBV2 | TRBD2 | few | TGTGCCAGCAGTGGGGCAGGAGCGGGAGGTCGCGAGCAGTACTTC | CASSGAGAGGREQYF
TRBJ1-2 | TRBV6-8 | NA | medium-sized | TGTGCCACTAGGAATGGCGAGAGAGGAGGCTACACCTTC | CATRNGERGGYTF
TRBJ2-7 | TRBV12-2 | NA | few | TGTGCAAGTCGCTTAGCCCGGACAGGGTTGTACGAGCAGTACTTC | CASRLARTGLYEQYF
TRBJ2-7 | TRBV18 | TRBD2 | few | TGTGCCAGCTCACGAGCGGGAGGCGCCTACGAGCAGTACTTC | CASSRAGGAYEQYF
TRBJ1-1 | TRBV19 | TRBD1 | NA | TGTGCCAGTAGGGGCCCGACAGGGAGAAGCGCGAACACTGAAGCTTTCTTT | CASRGPTGRSANTEAFF
TRBJ2-7 | TRBV19 | TRBD1 | few | TGTGCCAGTAGTCCCCCGGGACAGACTCCTTACGAGCAGTACTTC | CASSPPGQTPYEQYF
TRBJ1-3 | TRBV15 | NA | NA | TGTGCCACCAGCAGGCTCGTCTCTGGAAACACCATATATTTT | CATSRLVSGNTIYF